A single sample is the source of the 20 T cell receptor beta chains below, sequenced in a study of T cell responses to AZD1222 COVID-19 vaccine. Clones were sequenced by immunoSEQ multiplex PCR, and TCRdb holds only the in-frame ones, with some missing. The table lists under 95,000 clones, approximately 89% of them singletons. The sample consisted of peripheral blood, taken on day 0 of AZD1222 vaccination. These receptor sequences come from an adult in good health.

In this sample, this clone turned up a few times. The chain carries TRBV5-5 and TRBJ2-1; D remains unclear. This CDR3 contains 15 residues. Germline V CDR1 and CDR2: SGHKS, YYEKEE (reference sequence). With 4 bases removed from V and 7 bases from J, the gap between germline ends came to 18 bases. The CDR3 spells CASSPTTGLWNEQFF. CDR3 DNA: TGTGCCAGCAGCCCAACCACCGGCCTGTGGAATGAGCAGTTCTTC.

The chain combines TRBV19 with TRBJ1-5; D remains ambiguous. This CDR3 region has 14 residues. CDR1 and CDR2 from the germline V gene are LNHDA and SQIVND (reference sequence). Trimming took 2 bases from V and 1 from J, leaving 6 bases between them. The DNA of the CDR3 is TGTGCCAGTAGTATACTCGGGAGCAATCAGCCCCAGCATTTT. The encoded protein is CASSILGSNQPQHF.

The chain combines TRBV6-1 with TRBJ1-5; D is ambiguous. The germline V gene has CDR1 MNHNS and CDR2 SASEGT. Trimming stripped 5 bases from V and 9 bases from J, with 17 bases between. This CDR3 comprises 14 residues. As DNA, the CDR3 is TGTGCCAGCAGTTCGGGCGGAGGAGGAGGGCCCCAGCATTTT. This translates into CASSSGGGGGPQHF.

V gene TRBV5-1 combines with J gene TRBJ1-6, with 9 bases identical to TRBD1. V lost 3 bases to trimming and J lost 15 bases; unmatched junction nucleotides: 10. Germline V CDR1 and CDR2: SGHRS, YFSETQ. CDR3 length: 14 residues. The CDR3 loop reads CASSSSDRGRRLHF. The CDR3 bases are TGCGCCAGCAGCTCGAGTGACAGGGGGAGACGCCTCCACTTT.

This sequence joins TRBV6-5 and TRBJ2-7; D remains ambiguous. V lost 6 bases to trimming and J lost 1 base, with 10 bases between them. The germline gives CDR1 MNHEY, CDR2 SVGAGI. This CDR3 is built from 13 residues. The CDR3 is CASSDGPSYEQYF. The CDR3 DNA reads TGTGCCAGCAGCGACGGGCCATCCTACGAGCAGTACTTC.

The V gene is TRBV5-6, the J gene TRBJ1-2; no reliable D call. Germline V lookup: CDR1 SGHDT, CDR2 YYEEEE. This CDR3 is built from 13 residues. Trimming took 2 bases from V and 7 from J, leaving 12 bases between them. CDR3 protein: CASSFGSTGGYTF. CDR3 bases: TGTGCCAGCAGCTTCGGCTCGACGGGTGGCTACACCTTC.

The chain combines TRBV18 with TRBJ2-1; D ambiguous. This CDR3 has 14 amino acids. Per germline, CDR1 KGHSH and CDR2 LQKENI. The germline V and J ends were trimmed by 5 bases and 5 bases, with 13 bases remaining between them. CDR3 region: CASSFPGRHNEQFF. The DNA for the CDR3 is TGTGCCAGCTCATTCCCCGGACGGCACAATGAGCAGTTCTTC.

The rearrangement links TRBV27 to TRBJ2-2, with 13 bases fitting TRBD2. The J segment lost 7 bases and the V segment lost 2 bases, leaving 4 bases of the junction unmatched. The CDR3 contains 16 residues. Germline CDR1 and CDR2: MNHEY and SMNVEV (reference sequence). DNA of the CDR3: TGTGCCAGCAGTTTAAAACGACTAGCGGGAGGCGGGGAGCTGTTTTTT. This translates into CASSLKRLAGGGELFF.

The chain uses TRBV7-9 and TRBJ1-1; D ambiguous. The CDR3 contains 11 residues. The V end lost 7 bases, the J end lost 4 bases, and 7 bases lay between the germline ends. Looked up from germline, CDR1 is SEHNR and CDR2 is FQNEAQ (reference sequence). This CDR3 reads CASTRATEAFF. In DNA, the CDR3 is TGTGCCAGCACACGGGCCACTGAAGCTTTCTTT.

V is TRBV19 and J is TRBJ2-7; TRBD2 is a possible D gene (6 bases). Germline V gene sequence: CDR1 LNHDA, CDR2 SQIVND (reference sequence). This CDR3 spans 14 amino acids. V was shortened by 4 bases and J by 1 base, with 11 bases between the two germline ends. The CDR3 spells CASSNHGSSYEQYF. DNA of the CDR3: TGTGCCAGTAGTAACCACGGGAGTTCCTACGAGCAGTACTTC.

V and J are TRBV5-1 and TRBJ2-7; D unresolved. V shed 1 base and J shed 1 base, with 12 bases lying between them. Germline V lookup: CDR1 SGHRS, CDR2 YFSETQ. The length of the CDR3 is 15 residues. As DNA, the CDR3 is TGCGCCAGCAGCTTGTTGTCAGTTAGGTCCTACGAGCAGTACTTC. Residues: CASSLLSVRSYEQYF.

In its sample, this clone was seen a few times. The rearrangement links TRBV19 to TRBJ2-2; TRBD1 or TRBD2 may be the D gene (5 bases each). V was pared by 5 bases and J by 2 bases, with 12 bases between. The CDR3 is made up of 15 amino acids. The germline V gene encodes CDR1 LNHDA and CDR2 SQIVND (reference sequence). This chain's CDR3 is CASSGGTRNTGELFF. The CDR3 region has the DNA TGTGCCAGTAGTGGGGGAACTAGAAACACCGGGGAGCTGTTTTTT.

The chain is built from TRBV28 and TRBJ2-5, with D unclear. CDR1 MDHEN and CDR2 SYDVKM come from the germline V gene. V shed 8 bases and J shed 5 bases, with 18 bases lying between them. CDR3 length: 14 amino acids. CDR3 nucleotide sequence: TGTGCCAGCCACCCCAGCTGGGTCCCGGAGACCCAGTACTTC. Translated, it gives CASHPSWVPETQYF.

This sequence joins TRBV2 and TRBJ2-7; a possible D gene is TRBD2 (5 bases). The V gene lost 6 bases and the J gene lost 7 bases, with 19 bases spanning the gap. This CDR3 spans 14 amino acids. In germline, CDR1 is SNHLY, CDR2 FYNNEI. The CDR3 is CASRSWATSGEQYF. The DNA for the CDR3 is TGTGCCAGCAGGAGCTGGGCCACGTCGGGGGAGCAGTACTTC. The entire variable domain, with the rest obtained from reference TRBV2 and TRBJ2-7, is as follows: EPEVTQTPSHQVTQMGQEVILRCVPISNHLYFYWYRQILGQKVEFLVSFYNNEISEKSEIFDDQFSVERPDGSNFTLKIRSTKLEDSAMYFCASRSWATSGEQYFGPGTRLTVT.

This rearrangement joins TRBV13 to TRBJ2-1, with 13 nucleotides matching TRBD2. Trimming cost V 6 bases and J 6 bases; bases outside gene matches: 8. The CDR3 spans 16 residues. Germline values: CDR1 PRHDT, CDR2 FYEKMQ (reference sequence). CDR3 nucleotide sequence: TGTGCCAGCAGACCTGGACTAGCGGGAGTATTCAATGAGCAGTTCTTC. This sequence encodes CASRPGLAGVFNEQFF.

This sequence joins TRBV29-1 and TRBJ1-5; TRBD1 aligns across 8 bases. CDR1 is SQVTM and CDR2 is ANQGSEA in the germline V gene. Losses at the gene ends were 6 bases for V and 3 bases for J; bases not matched to a gene: 7. The CDR3 consists of 14 residues. Here the CDR3 reads CSVVTGVLNQPQHF. In nucleotides, the CDR3 is TGCAGCGTCGTGACAGGGGTCCTCAATCAGCCCCAGCATTTT.

The chain uses TRBV6-1 and TRBJ1-1; D is undetermined. The germline V gene has CDR1 MNHNS and CDR2 SASEGT. This CDR3 region has 14 residues. V was trimmed by 3 bases and J by 8 bases, leaving 16 bases between them. CDR3 residues: CASSDYSNLAEAFF. CDR3 nucleotides: TGTGCCAGCAGTGATTACTCTAATTTAGCCGAAGCTTTCTTT.

CDR3 coding DNA: TGTGCCAGCAGTTTTCAACTAGCGCGGACCGGGGAGCTGTTTTTT. It encodes CASSFQLARTGELFF. The chain has TRBV28 and TRBJ2-2; 7 bases line up with TRBD2. This CDR3 contains 15 residues. The ends lost 3 bases at V and 5 bases at J; junction bases unmatched: 6. Germline V gene sequence: CDR1 MDHEN, CDR2 SYDVKM.

J is TRBJ1-2 and V is TRBV6-5; D is unresolved. Trimming pared 0 bases from V and 4 bases from J, leaving 12 bases between. The CDR3 has 15 amino acids. Germline-derived CDR1 and CDR2 are MNHEY and SVGAGI. The CDR3 sequence is CASSYSMSALYGYTF. In nucleotides, the CDR3 is TGTGCCAGCAGTTACTCGATGTCAGCCCTCTATGGCTACACCTTC.

The chain employs TRBV4-2 and TRBJ1-5, with 7 nucleotides matching TRBD1. Trimming cost V 2 bases and J 2 bases; bases outside gene matches: 6. There are 16 residues in the CDR3. In germline, CDR1 is LGHNA, CDR2 YNFKEQ. CDR3 sequence reads: CASSQKLTGGNQPQHF. The CDR3 DNA sequence: TGTGCCAGCAGCCAAAAATTAACAGGGGGCAATCAGCCCCAGCATTTT.